The clone carrying this TCR beta chain came up a few times. Its antigen is still unknown. Using constant-segment primers, 5'RACE produced TCR alpha and TCR beta cDNA libraries carrying sample barcodes and UMIs. TCRdb used MiXCR to reprocess the 5' RACE reads, holding one entry per CDR3 protein. Of about 320,000 distinct CDR3 sequences listed, 14% were seen once; the top ten hold roughly a fifth. This specimen comes from a study of T-cell memory formation after mild COVID-19. Study overall: The study found TCR clusters largely donor specific. General study results and limits: Later expanders leaned CD4+, whereas day 15 to 85 contracting clones were balanced CD4/CD8.

This clonotype was obtained from a man between 18 and 29 years old who had mild COVID-19 (a few samples of this study predate the infection). Cell type and time point are not known. The specimen sequenced was PBMCs or a T cell subset sorted from them (not recorded which).

The CDR3 nucleotides read TGTGCCAGCAGCGCACTAGACAGCGACAATCAGCCCCAGCATTTT. Its translation: CASSALDSDNQPQHF. The chain couples TRBV7-9 to TRBJ1-5; perhaps TRBD1 as D (5 bases). Trimming left V 5 bases short and J 3 bases short, with 14 bases between. Per the germline V gene, CDR1 is SEHNR and CDR2 is FQNEAQ (reference sequence). There are 15 residues in the CDR3.